This T cell receptor (beta chain) was obtained from a study of T cell repertoires in cytomegalovirus infection. Study in general: Public TCR beta signatures marked donors with CMV infection and the matching HLA.

V lost 5 bases to trimming and J lost 1 base; unmatched junction nucleotides: 11. The CDR3 length is 17 residues. Germline V gene lookup returns CDR1 WNHNN and CDR2 SYGVQD (reference sequence). Study-wide results and limits: The study identified carriers of CMV plus the relevant HLA from cumulative public TCR beta family frequency. In two of eight donors, the top clonotype was HLA-C-restricted CMV-specific.

TCRdb re-analysed the reads in MiXCR, keeping a single row per CDR3 protein. The profile shows over 450,000 distinct CDR3 sequences, about 11% of them singletons. This clonotype was detected only a few times. Its antigen is as yet unknown. The sequencing input was PBMCs. This chain connects TRBV10-1 to TRBJ1-1; 9 bases agree with TRBD1. This receptor was obtained from a human donor in good health (CMV status not recorded). Some clones in this sample may be carry-over from other donors' samples. This chain's CDR3 is CASSPGQGVMKNTEAFF. The CDR3 bases are TGCGCCAGCAGTCCGGGACAGGGTGTAATGAAGAACACTGAAGCTTTCTTT.